This T cell receptor beta chain was identified during a study of blood T cell repertoires in COVID-19. The V and J ends lost 4 bases and 6 bases respectively, with 21 bases between them. This CDR3 is 17 amino acids long. The V gene's germline CDR1 is MNHEY and CDR2 SMNVEV (reference sequence). Profiled with immunoSEQ multiplex PCR; TCRdb holds only in-frame clones, not every one. This table holds 150,000 to 180,000 clones, approximately 85% found once. The chain uses TRBV27 and TRBJ1-4, with D possibly being TRBD1 (5 bases). This receptor was identified in a man in his fifties or sixties with COVID-19, enrolled during active disease. The source material was peripheral blood. CDR3 protein: CASSSPQTHRPHEKLFF. For the CDR3, the DNA is TGTGCCAGCAGTTCCCCGCAGACCCACAGGCCCCATGAAAAACTGTTTTTT.